The present TCR beta chain was sequenced within a study of blood T cell repertoires in COVID-19. Across the study: The samples span acute and convalescent COVID-19 from the United States, Italy and Spain. T cells, B-cell-depleted T cells, or PBMCs supplied cDNA or gDNA.

Under the authors' procedure: Amplifying reference gene primers gave estimates of nucleated cell counts. The table came from immunoSEQ multiplex PCR; TCRdb's copy has only in-frame clones and leaves some out. From that table come the V and J calls and clone size; the DNA was used to work out D and trimming. Of about 62,000 clones listed, 76% were seen once; the top ten hold around 6.4%. The table lists this clone with a few counts. CDR3 length: 15 residues. Trimming left V 1 base short and J 5 bases short, with 12 bases between. Germline CDR1 reads MNHEY; CDR2 reads SMNVEV (reference sequence). This chain links TRBV27 with TRBJ2-1; tentative D call: TRBD2 (6 bases). The sequence derives from a woman aged 45-65 years with active or convalescent COVID-19. Material: peripheral blood. CDR3 bases: TGTGCCAGCAGTTTATGGGGGGAGCGAAACAATGAGCAGTTCTTC. It is translated as CASSLWGERNNEQFF.